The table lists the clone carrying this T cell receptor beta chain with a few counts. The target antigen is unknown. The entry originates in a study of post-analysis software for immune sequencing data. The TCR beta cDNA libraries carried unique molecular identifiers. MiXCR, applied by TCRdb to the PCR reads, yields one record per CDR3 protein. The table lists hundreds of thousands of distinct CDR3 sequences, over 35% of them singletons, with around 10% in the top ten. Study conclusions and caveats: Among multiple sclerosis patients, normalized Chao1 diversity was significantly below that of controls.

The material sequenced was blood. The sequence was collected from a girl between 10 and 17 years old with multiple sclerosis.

The CDR3 spells CASSQTYYNEQFF. The CDR3 region has the DNA TGTGCCAGCAGCCAAACATATTACAATGAGCAGTTCTTC. V is TRBV14 and J is TRBJ2-1, with D uncertain. CDR3 length: 13 amino acids. The germline V and J ends were trimmed by 2 bases and 4 bases, with 6 bases remaining between them. Germline CDR1 and CDR2: SGHDN and FVKESK.